This T cell receptor (beta chain) appears in the sequencing data of a study of cytomegalovirus exposure and HLA in healthy donors (dated by TCRdb to about 2017). In terms of the full investigation: The roughly 670 repertoires of the first cohort and the approximately 110 validation repertoires were produced on the same platform, according to a later analysis. The study was designed to test whether signatures of past pathogen exposure could be identified by cataloging public T cell receptors. In addition to the first cohort of hundreds of subjects, a separate validation cohort of 120 different subjects was used. The study combined high-throughput TCR immunosequencing, statistical association of individual TCRs with disease status, and machine learning to predict cytomegalovirus infection status. The research as a whole found: In the study, some 180 TCR beta chains were listed as associated with cytomegalovirus. The authors suggested that the approach could potentially be generalized to other disease states and immunological phenotypes. In vitro tests confirmed that a few of the cytomegalovirus-associated TCR beta chains recognize cytomegalovirus antigens. Most TCR sequences were seen in very few donors, while some public TCRs were found in many individuals. Of the cluster scores, roughly 93% were above 0 in a later analysis, which found that TCRs clustered in the first cohort also tended to co-occur in the 130 or so validation repertoires. In both the original and validation cohorts, the classifier was reported to diagnose cytomegalovirus status with high specificity and sensitivity. A later analysis had no HLA typing for the validation cohort, so co-occurrence there was scored across all 110 or so repertoires.

Trimming removed 7 bases from V and 4 bases from J; the gene matches leave 5 bases unexplained. The CDR3 holds 12 amino acids from the cysteine to the phenylalanine. The CDR3 DNA has 36 bases and is translated from base 1. The germline V gene encodes CDR1 SQVTM and CDR2 ANQGSEA. The donors belonged to the validation cohort of over a hundred subjects, which was separate from the roughly 680-subject first cohort. In the case of this clone: No cognate antigen has been identified for it. Base quality data are lacking; no much larger clone is found one base away.

The method was the immunoSEQ multiplex PCR assay. The published analysis was carried out like this. A statistical classification framework was built for diagnosing cytomegalovirus status from the catalog of TCR beta chain sequences. Held by TCRdb, this immuneACCESS table contains in-frame sequences only and omits some clones. Under half of the omission traces to an unresolved V gene where checked; the cause of the rest is unknown. The V and J calls and clone size were taken over from that table, and D and trimming were inferred from the DNA. The sample has 60,000 to 80,000 clones on record, about 85% of them singletons. The ten largest make up less than 3% of the sample.

The receptor chain draws on TRBV29-1 and TRBJ1-2; 8 central bases correspond to TRBD1. Sequenced sample: PBMCs. This sequence originates from a man aged 25 to 40 in good health and CMV-seronegative. CDR3 loop: CSGVQGGYGYTF. The nucleotide sequence is TGCAGCGGGGTACAGGGGGGCTATGGCTACACCTTC. Here the CDR3 is joined to the reference TRBV29-1 and TRBJ1-2 genes, and the full variable domain is: SAVISQKPSRDICQRGTSLTIQCQVDSQVTMMFWYRQQPGQSLTLIATANQGSEATYESGFVIDKFPISRPNLTFSTLTVSNMSPEDSSIYLCSGVQGGYGYTFGSGTRLTVV.